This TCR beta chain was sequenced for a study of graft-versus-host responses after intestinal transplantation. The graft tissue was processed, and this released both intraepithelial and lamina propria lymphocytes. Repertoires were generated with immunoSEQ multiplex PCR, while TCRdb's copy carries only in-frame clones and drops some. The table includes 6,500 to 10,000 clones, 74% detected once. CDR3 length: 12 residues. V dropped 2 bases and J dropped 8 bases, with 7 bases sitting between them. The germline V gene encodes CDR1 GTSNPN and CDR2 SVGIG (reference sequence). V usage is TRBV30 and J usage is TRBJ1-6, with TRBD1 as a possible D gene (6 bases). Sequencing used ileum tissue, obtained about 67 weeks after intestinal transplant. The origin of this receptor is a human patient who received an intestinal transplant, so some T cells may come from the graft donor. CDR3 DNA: TGTGCCTGGAGTACAGGGTATTCACCCCTCCACTTT. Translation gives CAWSTGYSPLHF.